These 16 T cell receptor beta chains share one sample of origin, sequenced in a study of blood T cell repertoires in COVID-19. Using immunoSEQ multiplex PCR, the repertoire was profiled, and TCRdb retains in-frame clones only, with some absent. The table lists more than 110,000 clones, 80% to 85% of them singletons. The sample taken for sequencing was PBMCs or T cells enriched from blood (not recorded which). Receptors were obtained from a man aged 35-49 years with acute COVID-19.

The sample holds one count of this clone. V usage is TRBV28 and J usage is TRBJ2-3, with 11 bases matching TRBD1. Germline CDR1 is MDHEN and CDR2 is SYDVKM. The length of the CDR3 is 16 residues. With 5 bases clipped from V and 10 bases from J, the junction kept 14 bases outside the gene matches. CDR3 coding DNA: TGTGCCAGCAGTACCTGGGACAGGGGGGTTCTTTGGGCGCAGTATTTT. Protein sequence: CASSTWDRGVLWAQYF.

This chain connects TRBV6-2 or TRBV6-3 to TRBJ2-1; 10 nucleotides line up with TRBD1. V was clipped by 0 bases and J by 8 bases; unmatched bases: 7. Germline CDR1 and CDR2: MNHEY and SVGEGT. The CDR3 runs 16 residues. CDR3 coding DNA: TGTGCCAGCAGTTACTCGGGGGACAGGGGAGGCGATGAGCAGTTCTTC. This sequence encodes CASSYSGDRGGDEQFF.

The chain joins TRBV6-2 or TRBV6-3 to TRBJ1-2; no firm D call. The germline V and J ends were trimmed by 5 bases and 6 bases, with 7 bases remaining between them. Germline CDR1 is MNHEY and CDR2 is SVGEGT. The length of the CDR3 is 11 residues. CDR3 nucleotides: TGTGCCAGCAGTCGGTACGATGGCTACACCTTC. This sequence encodes CASSRYDGYTF.

The chain couples TRBV19 to TRBJ2-4; the match to TRBD2 covers 7 bases. Unmatched junction bases numbered 4, after V lost 4 bases and J lost 1 base. The germline V gene encodes CDR1 LNHDA and CDR2 SQIVND (reference sequence). CDR3 length: 15 amino acids. The CDR3 region has the DNA TGTGCCAGTAGTACCCAGACTAGCGCCAAAAACATTCAGTACTTC. This translates into CASSTQTSAKNIQYF.

V is TRBV6-5 and J is TRBJ1-2; 7 nucleotides line up with TRBD1. Germline-derived CDR1 and CDR2 are MNHEY and SVGAGI. Trimming removed 6 bases from V and 8 bases from J; junction bases left unmatched: 9. This CDR3 is 13 amino acids long. CDR3 residues: CASSGTAYVGYTF. In DNA form, the CDR3 reads TGTGCCAGCAGCGGGACAGCTTATGTGGGCTACACCTTC.

This chain links TRBV15 with TRBJ2-7, with 9 bases fitting TRBD1. The CDR3 sequence is 15 residues long. Germline V gene data show CDR1 as LNHNV and CDR2 as YYDKDF (reference sequence). V lost 4 bases and J lost 4; bases outside the gene matches: 8. The chain's CDR3 is CATSIYRGRQYEQYF. The CDR3 DNA is TGTGCCACCAGCATTTACAGGGGGCGCCAATACGAGCAGTACTTC.

In DNA, the CDR3 is TGTGCCACCAGTGATTTTGACAGTCCCATCACCGGGGAGCTGTTTTTT. It yields the protein CATSDFDSPITGELFF. The chain uses TRBV24-1 and TRBJ2-2; a possible D gene is TRBD1 (5 bases). The length of the CDR3 is 16 residues. CDR1 is KGHDR, CDR2 SFDVKD, per germline. V dropped 1 base and J dropped 4 bases, with 12 bases sitting between them.

The CDR3 DNA is TGCAGTGCTAGCGGGACAGCGGGCTACACCTTC. This sequence encodes CSASGTAGYTF. V gene TRBV20-1 combines with J gene TRBJ1-2; 7 positions match TRBD1. With V trimmed by 3 bases and J by 8 bases, 3 bases remained unmatched. The CDR3 totals 11 residues. CDR1 is DFQATT, CDR2 SNEGSKA, per germline (reference sequence).

The CDR3 DNA is TGTGCCAGCAGTTACCGGGGTGAACCTGGGGCCAACGTCCTGACTTTC. Its translation: CASSYRGEPGANVLTF. V is TRBV6-2 or TRBV6-3 and J is TRBJ2-6, with D perhaps TRBD2 (5 bases). CDR3 size: 16 residues. CDR1 and CDR2 from the germline V gene are MNHEY and SVGEGT. Trimming pared 2 bases from V and 2 bases from J, leaving 10 bases between.

This sequence joins TRBV7-2 and TRBJ1-4, with D perhaps TRBD1 (6 bases). Germline-derived CDR1 and CDR2 are SGHTA and FQGNSA. This CDR3 has 15 residues. The V end was cut by 5 bases, the J end by 3 bases, with 13 bases between. CDR3 DNA: TGTGCCAGCAGCCCCCGGACAGTGCCTAATGAAAAACTGTTTTTT. Its translation: CASSPRTVPNEKLFF.

The chain combines TRBV28 with TRBJ1-6; D is possibly TRBD1 (5 bases). CDR1 MDHEN and CDR2 SYDVKM come from the germline V gene. This CDR3 comprises 14 residues. Deletions cut 7 bases from V and 7 bases from J, with 14 bases between. The chain's CDR3 is CASMGEGMNSPLHF. DNA for the CDR3: TGTGCCAGCATGGGGGAGGGGATGAATTCACCCCTCCACTTT.

The chain recombines TRBV30 with TRBJ2-7; possible D gene TRBD2, 5 bases. The germline gives CDR1 GTSNPN, CDR2 SVGIG (reference sequence). Trimming shortened V by 5 bases and J by 6 bases, and 11 bases separated the two germline ends. This CDR3 comprises 11 residues. The CDR3 nucleotides read TGTGCCTGGCAGCGGCTGGGCGAGCAGTACTTC. This encodes CAWQRLGEQYF.

The chain uses TRBV7-9 and TRBJ1-2, with D perhaps matching TRBD1 (5 bases). The CDR3 totals 14 residues. V lost 5 bases and J lost 2, with 12 bases in between. From germline, CDR1 is SEHNR and CDR2 FQNEAQ (reference sequence). The chain's CDR3 is CASSPLRGNYGYTF. The CDR3 DNA reads TGTGCCAGCAGCCCACTTAGGGGAAACTATGGCTACACCTTC.

The J gene is TRBJ2-7, the V gene TRBV11-2; the match to TRBD1 covers 7 bases. Per the germline V gene, CDR1 is SGHAT and CDR2 is FQNNGV. Losses at the gene ends were 5 bases for V and 2 bases for J; bases not matched to a gene: 9. The CDR3 runs 15 residues. CDR3 protein: CASSPSTGEPYEQYF. The CDR3 DNA reads as TGTGCCAGCAGCCCCAGCACAGGGGAGCCCTACGAGCAGTACTTC.

The chain recombines TRBV11-3 with TRBJ2-3, with 14 bases aligning to TRBD2. The junction had 6 bases not matched to a gene; V was cut back by 5 bases and J by 2 bases. CDR3 length: 17 amino acids. Germline assignment: CDR1 SGHNT and CDR2 YENEEA. In DNA form, the CDR3 reads TGTGCCAGCAGCCAGGGACTAGCGGGAGTTTACACAGATACGCAGTATTTT. This translates into CASSQGLAGVYTDTQYF.

In nucleotides, the CDR3 is TGTGCCAGCAGCTCCCGACAGGGATTAGCCGGGGAGCTGTTTTTT. This codes for CASSSRQGLAGELFF. The J gene is TRBJ2-2, the V gene TRBV9, with 7 positions matching TRBD1. V lost 4 bases to trimming and J lost 6 bases; unmatched junction nucleotides: 9. This CDR3 region has 15 residues. From germline, CDR1 is SGDLS and CDR2 YYNGEE.